Listed here are 32 T cell receptor beta chains from one sample, sequenced in a study of somatic mutations in cytotoxic T cells in rheumatoid arthritis. Method: immunoSEQ multiplex PCR; TCRdb's copy keeps in-frame clones and lacks some. Of 7,000 to 9,000 clones in the sample, roughly 55% were seen once. Sequencing was done on a sample of CD8+ T cells sorted from blood. The receptors were sampled from a woman aged 40 to 55 in good health.

This chain links TRBV11-2 with TRBJ2-1; D remains unclear. This CDR3 is 15 amino acids long. V dropped 0 bases and J dropped 2 bases, with 8 bases sitting between them. CDR1 is SGHAT, CDR2 FQNNGV, per germline. The CDR3 is CASSLDHSAYNEQFF. CDR3 coding DNA: TGTGCCAGCAGCTTAGACCACTCCGCCTACAATGAGCAGTTCTTC.

The chain employs TRBV4-1 and TRBJ2-1; TRBD2 is a possible D gene (6 bases). The ends were cut back, 0 bases at V and 10 bases at J, with 16 bases in the middle. Germline CDR1 and CDR2: MGHRA and YSYEKL. The CDR3 consists of 15 residues. The CDR3 reads CASSQEGAGLAEQFF. CDR3 nucleotides: TGCGCCAGCAGCCAAGAGGGTGCGGGGCTAGCGGAGCAGTTCTTC.

The rearrangement links TRBV5-6 to TRBJ2-7; D might be TRBD1 (5 bases). V was pared by 0 bases and J by 0 bases, with 13 bases between. Germline-derived CDR1 and CDR2 are SGHDT and YYEEEE. The CDR3 is 16 residues long. The CDR3 DNA reads TGTGCCAGCAGCTTGGGTGCAGGGTTCCTCTCCTACGAGCAGTACTTC. This encodes CASSLGAGFLSYEQYF.

The rearrangement links TRBV27 to TRBJ1-5; TRBD1 matches at 9 bases. CDR3 length: 17 amino acids. Unmatched junction bases numbered 10, after V lost 6 bases and J lost 1 base. CDR1 MNHEY and CDR2 SMNVEV come from the germline V gene (reference sequence). CDR3 sequence: CASSFNTGGESNQPQHF. CDR3 sequence (DNA): TGTGCCAGCAGCTTTAATACAGGGGGCGAGAGCAATCAGCCCCAGCATTTT.

This chain links TRBV2 with TRBJ2-7; 8 positions match TRBD2. Trimming at V came to 1 base and at J to 4 bases, leaving 6 bases not matched to a gene. Germline V gene lookup returns CDR1 SNHLY and CDR2 FYNNEI. CDR3 size: 15 residues. The CDR3 bases are TGTGCCAGCAGTGAAGGGAGCGGGGGAGTTTACGAGCAGTACTTC. As protein: CASSEGSGGVYEQYF.

The chain recombines TRBV11-3 with TRBJ2-7, with 7 bases matching TRBD1. V lost 5 bases to trimming and J lost 0 bases; unmatched junction nucleotides: 7. The CDR3 runs 15 residues. Germline V gives CDR1 SGHNT, CDR2 YENEEA. The CDR3 DNA follows: TGTGCCAGCAGCCCGGACAGGCTCAGCTCCTACGAGCAGTACTTC. It translates to CASSPDRLSSYEQYF.

This clone was counted a single time. The chain has TRBV10-2 and TRBJ2-5, with 12 bases aligning to TRBD2. There are 15 residues in the CDR3. Trimming took 6 bases from V and 4 from J; bases not matched to a gene: 6. CDR1 is WSHSY, CDR2 SAAADI, per germline. DNA for the CDR3: TGCGCCAGCAGCTTACTAGCGGGAGGCGGAGAGACCCAGTACTTC. Residues: CASSLLAGGGETQYF.

The chain uses TRBV5-6 and TRBJ2-1; tentatively, D is TRBD1 or TRBD2 (7 bases each). Trimming shortened V by 1 base and J by 7 bases, and 15 bases separated the two germline ends. Germline-derived CDR1 and CDR2 are SGHDT and YYEEEE. The length of the CDR3 is 15 residues. The CDR3 spells CASSLRGRELNEQFF. The CDR3 DNA reads as TGTGCCAGCAGCTTGAGGGGGCGGGAGTTAAATGAGCAGTTCTTC.

The chain combines TRBV27 with TRBJ2-1; D perhaps matches TRBD2 (6 bases). V gave up 5 bases and J gave up 12 bases, with 11 bases separating them. Germline CDR1 MNHEY, CDR2 SMNVEV (reference sequence). The CDR3 is 11 residues long. The CDR3 here is CASSVGSGQFF. CDR3 in DNA: TGTGCCAGCAGTGTCGGGAGTGGGCAGTTCTTC.

The rearrangement joins TRBV5-4 to TRBJ2-7; D might be TRBD1 (6 bases). Trimming cost V 0 bases and J 4 bases, with 11 bases left between them. The CDR3 consists of 14 residues. CDR1 and CDR2 from the germline V gene are SGHNT and YYREEE (reference sequence). The CDR3 spells CASSLEGVLYEQYF. In nucleotides, the CDR3 is TGTGCCAGCAGCTTGGAGGGGGTCCTTTACGAGCAGTACTTC.

The CDR3: CASSPRGRNSGNTIYF. Written as DNA, the CDR3 is TGTGCCAGCTCACCTCGGGGACGGAACTCTGGAAACACCATATATTTT. The genes are TRBV18 and TRBJ1-3; tentatively, D is TRBD1 (5 bases). Trimming stripped 3 bases from V and 0 bases from J, with 12 bases between. This CDR3 comprises 16 residues. CDR1 is KGHSH, CDR2 LQKENI, per germline.

The chain joins TRBV6-6 to TRBJ2-7; D ambiguous. From germline, CDR1 is MNHNY and CDR2 SVGAGI (reference sequence). There are 12 residues in the CDR3. V was clipped by 2 bases and J by 0 bases, with 2 bases between them. DNA of the CDR3: TGTGCCAGCAGTTACAACTCCTACGAGCAGTACTTC. The encoded protein is CASSYNSYEQYF.

The chain employs TRBV5-4 and TRBJ2-1; possibly TRBD2 for D (6 bases). The germline V gene has CDR1 SGHNT and CDR2 YYREEE (reference sequence). Between the trimmed V and J ends, which lost 1 base and 10 bases, there was a span of 12 bases. The CDR3 is 13 amino acids. Here the CDR3 DNA reads TGTGCCAGCAGCTTGTCCGACAGCGGGGAGCAGTTCTTC. This codes for CASSLSDSGEQFF.

V is TRBV5-1 and J is TRBJ2-7; the match to TRBD1 covers 10 bases. The germline CDR1 and CDR2 sequences are SGHRS and YFSETQ. The V gene end was trimmed by 3 bases and the J gene end by 7 bases; junction bases not matched to a gene: 7. This CDR3 has 14 amino acids. CDR3 region: CASSSGTGAWEQYF. DNA of the CDR3: TGCGCCAGCAGCTCCGGGACAGGGGCTTGGGAGCAGTACTTC.

V is TRBV5-8 and J is TRBJ1-4; TRBD1 aligns across 10 bases. CDR1 and CDR2 (germline): SGHTS, YDEGEE. The CDR3 is 16 amino acids. Trimming removed 4 bases from V and 2 bases from J; junction bases left unmatched: 5. CDR3 bases: TGTGCCAGCAGCCCGGGACAGGGGTGGACTAATGAAAAACTGTTTTTT. This gives the protein CASSPGQGWTNEKLFF.

This clone is medium-sized. The chain recombines TRBV19 with TRBJ1-1, with D perhaps matching TRBD1 (6 bases). Germline lookup yields CDR1 LNHDA and CDR2 SQIVND (reference sequence). V lost 6 bases to trimming and J lost 6 bases, with 14 bases between them. The CDR3 spans 13 residues. Here the CDR3 reads CASSLTGHAEAFF. The CDR3, as DNA: TGTGCCAGTAGCCTTACAGGGCACGCTGAAGCTTTCTTT. The full variable domain, with the rest looked up from reference TRBV19 and TRBJ1-1, is DGGITQSPKYLFRKEGQNVTLSCEQNLNHDAMYWYRQDPGQGLRLIYYSQIVNDFQKGDIAEGYSVSREKKESFPLTVTSAQKNPTAFYLCASSLTGHAEAFFGQGTRLTVV.

This chain joins TRBV28 and TRBJ2-7; 7 bases map to TRBD2. V gave up 3 bases and J gave up 4 bases; unmatched junction bases: 12. This CDR3 region has 16 residues. CDR1 MDHEN and CDR2 SYDVKM come from the germline V gene. The CDR3 DNA is TGTGCCAGCAGTTTCGAAGGGCACGGGGAGGGGTACGAGCAGTACTTC. Translated: CASSFEGHGEGYEQYF.

The rearrangement uses TRBV27 and TRBJ2-1, with D perhaps assigned TRBD1 or TRBD2 (6 bases each). The CDR3 length is 13 residues. The V gene's germline CDR1 is MNHEY and CDR2 SMNVEV (reference sequence). The germline V and J ends were trimmed by 2 bases and 9 bases, with 11 bases remaining between them. CDR3 coding DNA: TGTGCCAGCAGTTTACGGGGGCCCCGTGAGCAGTTCTTC. Encoded protein: CASSLRGPREQFF.

This clone showed up just a few times. The V and J genes are TRBV6-5 and TRBJ2-5; D remains unclear. Trimming took off 0 bases at V and 5 bases at J, with 10 bases between the two ends. In germline, CDR1 is MNHEY, CDR2 SVGAGI. There are 14 residues in the CDR3. The CDR3 protein is CASSYSQRSETQYF. The CDR3 DNA is TGTGCCAGCAGTTACTCTCAGAGGTCCGAGACCCAGTACTTC.

In this sample, this clone is medium-sized. This chain uses TRBV5-6 with TRBJ2-5; D might be TRBD1 (5 bases). Germline CDR1 and CDR2: SGHDT and YYEEEE. The CDR3 spans 15 residues. Between the trimmed V and J ends, which lost 4 bases and 2 bases, there was a span of 15 bases. The CDR3 here is CASSLFRGAQETQYF. The CDR3 DNA follows: TGTGCCAGCAGCCTCTTTCGTGGGGCTCAAGAGACCCAGTACTTC. Based on the CDR3 plus reference TRBV5-6 and TRBJ2-5, the full variable domain is DAGVTQSPTHLIKTRGQQVTLRCSPKSGHDTVSWYQQALGQGPQFIFQYYEEEERQRGNFPDRFSGHQFPNYSSELNVNALLLGDSALYLCASSLFRGAQETQYFGPGTRLLVL.

This chain's CDR3 is CASSSDPAMVYGYTF. The CDR3 DNA sequence: TGTGCCAGCAGCTCGGACCCGGCCATGGTCTATGGCTACACCTTC. The V and J genes are TRBV7-9 and TRBJ1-2; D unclear. Deletions cut 4 bases from V and 4 bases from J, with 16 bases between. The CDR3 is 15 residues long. Germline V gives CDR1 SEHNR, CDR2 FQNEAQ (reference sequence).

This clone was counted between two and nine times. The J gene is TRBJ1-3, the V gene TRBV2; D not resolved. Germline V gene sequence: CDR1 SNHLY, CDR2 FYNNEI. The CDR3 consists of 16 residues. The V end lost 1 base, the J end lost 4 bases, and 14 bases lay between the germline ends. The CDR3 protein is CASSEGVPSGGNTIYF. Written as DNA, the CDR3 is TGTGCCAGCAGTGAAGGAGTCCCCTCCGGAGGAAACACCATATATTTT.

Only a few counts were recorded for this clone. The chain is built from TRBV12-5 and TRBJ2-1; D may be TRBD2 (5 bases). This CDR3 is 13 amino acids long. Trimming took off 5 bases at V and 4 bases at J, with 9 bases between the two ends. Germline CDR1 and CDR2: LGHNT and FRNRAP. CDR3 amino acids: CASGEGLYNEQFF. The CDR3 DNA sequence: TGTGCTAGTGGTGAGGGCCTATACAATGAGCAGTTCTTC.

The rearrangement links TRBV6-5 to TRBJ1-1; D unresolved. The CDR3 loop spans 12 amino acids. CDR1 and CDR2 (germline): MNHEY, SVGAGI. V was clipped by 5 bases and J by 6 bases, with 10 bases between them. CDR3 amino acids: CASSGDAPEAFF. CDR3 DNA sequence: TGTGCCAGCAGTGGGGATGCCCCTGAAGCTTTCTTT.

The chain joins TRBV7-9 to TRBJ2-5; D tentatively reads TRBD1 or TRBD2 (5 bases each). The germline V gene has CDR1 SEHNR and CDR2 FQNEAQ (reference sequence). This CDR3 spans 13 amino acids. The V end was cut by 1 base, the J end by 3 bases, with 6 bases between. CDR3 nucleotide sequence: TGTGCCAGCAGCTTAGGAGGGGAAGAGACCCAGTACTTC. Its protein is CASSLGGEETQYF.

This clone was seen more than once but under ten times. The chain employs TRBV20-1 and TRBJ2-1; D is unresolved. Germline assignment: CDR1 DFQATT and CDR2 SNEGSKA (reference sequence). The CDR3 runs 11 residues. Trimming removed 3 bases from V and 9 bases from J, with 9 bases in between. The CDR3 here is CSARSGTEQFF. CDR3 DNA sequence: TGCAGTGCTAGGAGTGGTACTGAGCAGTTCTTC.

This chain joins TRBV6-6 and TRBJ2-2; D perhaps matches TRBD1 (5 bases). Germline lookup yields CDR1 MNHNY and CDR2 SVGAGI (reference sequence). The CDR3 sequence is 15 residues long. V dropped 2 bases and J dropped 0 bases, with 7 bases sitting between them. The DNA for the CDR3 is TGTGCCAGCAGTTACCCCAGGGCGAACACCGGGGAGCTGTTTTTT. It codes for CASSYPRANTGELFF.

The genes are TRBV19 and TRBJ2-2; 8 nucleotides agree with TRBD1. The CDR3 runs 17 residues. Germline CDR1 LNHDA, CDR2 SQIVND (reference sequence). Trimming cost V 3 bases and J 0 bases; bases outside gene matches: 6. The CDR3 sequence is CASSIFPGGANTGELFF. CDR3 in DNA: TGTGCCAGTAGTATCTTCCCAGGGGGCGCGAACACCGGGGAGCTGTTTTTT. Full variable domain (outside the CDR3, taken from reference TRBV19 and TRBJ2-2): DGGITQSPKYLFRKEGQNVTLSCEQNLNHDAMYWYRQDPGQGLRLIYYSQIVNDFQKGDIAEGYSVSREKKESFPLTVTSAQKNPTAFYLCASSIFPGGANTGELFFGEGSRLTVL.

This sequence joins TRBV7-2 and TRBJ2-3; weak D call: TRBD1 (5 bases). V shed 5 bases and J shed 0 bases, with 12 bases lying between them. This CDR3 is 15 amino acids long. Germline CDR1 SGHTA, CDR2 FQGNSA. For the CDR3, the DNA is TGTGCCAGCAGCCATGGGGCCATCAGCACAGATACGCAGTATTTT. This codes for CASSHGAISTDTQYF. Full variable domain (outside the CDR3, taken from reference TRBV7-2 and TRBJ2-3): GAGVSQSPSNKVTEKGKDVELRCDPISGHTALYWYRQSLGQGLEFLIYFQGNSAPDKSGLPSDRFSAERTGGSVSTLTIQRTQQEDSAVYLCASSHGAISTDTQYFGPGTRLTVL.

The rearrangement joins TRBV6-5 to TRBJ1-1; the D is unclear. The ends were cut back, 4 bases at V and 4 bases at J, with 10 bases in the middle. Germline V gene sequence: CDR1 MNHEY, CDR2 SVGAGI. The CDR3 is 13 amino acids. For the CDR3, the DNA is TGTGCCAGCAGTTTCCTCTGGGGCACTGAAGCTTTCTTT. It translates to CASSFLWGTEAFF.

This clone was counted a few times. The chain couples TRBV7-6 to TRBJ2-7; D remains ambiguous. CDR3 length: 13 residues. V gave up 3 bases and J gave up 2 bases, with 8 bases separating them. The germline V gene encodes CDR1 SGHVS and CDR2 FNYEAQ. CDR3 residues: CASSLAAPYEQYF. The CDR3 DNA follows: TGTGCCAGCAGCTTGGCGGCACCCTACGAGCAGTACTTC.

The chain combines TRBV11-2 with TRBJ2-1; D is unclear. The CDR3 loop spans 14 amino acids. Trimming removed 5 bases from V and 10 bases from J, with 18 bases in between. Germline V gene data show CDR1 as SGHAT and CDR2 as FQNNGV. The CDR3 DNA reads as TGTGCCAGCAGCCTTACTCCTGCCGCCCCCGAGCAGTTCTTC. This codes for CASSLTPAAPEQFF.